This TCR beta chain comes out of a study of cytotoxic CD8 clonotypes in ibrutinib-treated CLL. Turning to the study itself: Once treatment had gone on for a median of around 11 months, range 6 to 36, response samples were drawn.

Concerning this clone itself: Its antigen is currently unknown.

Study conclusions and caveats: Once treatment began, public clonotypes, which were uncommon, contracted or stayed stable.

The CDR3 has 14 residues. Germline CDR1 is MDHEN and CDR2 is SYDVKM. Trimming pared 6 bases from V and 1 base from J, leaving 12 bases between. As input for TCR beta libraries, about 2.2 micrograms of genomic DNA came from cryopreserved PBMCs. Researchers set a sequencing depth target of 1 in 200,000 to 1 in 1 million T cells. Libraries were prepared by immunoSEQ multiplex PCR; TCRdb keeps only in-frame clonotypes and omits some of them. This sample has around 60,000 clones, with around 68% found just once. The specimen comprised PBMCs, sampled after 12 months of ibrutinib treatment. The sequence came from a human donor with chronic lymphocytic leukemia. This sequence joins TRBV28 and TRBJ2-5; D perhaps matches TRBD1 (6 bases). CDR3 region: CASSARTVQETQYF. For the CDR3, the DNA is TGTGCCAGCAGCGCCAGGACAGTCCAAGAGACCCAGTACTTC.